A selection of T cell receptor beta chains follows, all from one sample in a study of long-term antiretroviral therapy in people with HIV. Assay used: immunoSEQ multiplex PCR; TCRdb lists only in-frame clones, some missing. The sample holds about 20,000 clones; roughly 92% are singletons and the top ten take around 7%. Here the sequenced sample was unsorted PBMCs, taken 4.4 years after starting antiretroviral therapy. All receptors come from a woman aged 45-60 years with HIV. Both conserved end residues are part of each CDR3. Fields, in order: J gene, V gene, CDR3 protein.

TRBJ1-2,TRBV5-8,CASIQRDRSYGYTF
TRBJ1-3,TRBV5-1,CASSLDIGNTIYF
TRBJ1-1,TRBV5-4,CASSSTGGLNTEAFF
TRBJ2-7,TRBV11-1,CASSVSYGDSYPYEQYF
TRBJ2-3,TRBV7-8,CASSLGLNQDTDTQYF
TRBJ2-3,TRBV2,CASSERVAGFADTQYF
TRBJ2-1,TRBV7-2,CASSLVGRGGANEQFF
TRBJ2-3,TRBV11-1,CASSLNTDTQYF
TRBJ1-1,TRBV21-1,CASRMEVAIRTEAFF
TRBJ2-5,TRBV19,CASSVGGGQETQYF
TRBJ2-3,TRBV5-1,CASSLYRVRLGSGTDTQYF
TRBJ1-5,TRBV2,CASSPRTGGSNQPQHF
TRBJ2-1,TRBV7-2,CASSLVRGRNEQFF
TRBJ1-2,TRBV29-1,CSVAGQGIGGYTF
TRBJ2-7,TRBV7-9,CASSPPRSSSYEQYF
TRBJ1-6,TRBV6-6,CASSLSGGMHSPLHF
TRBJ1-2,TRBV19,CASSIESYGYTF
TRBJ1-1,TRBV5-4,CASSFGTANTEAFF
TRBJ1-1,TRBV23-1,CASSQGNRLGRNTEAFF
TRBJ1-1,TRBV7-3,CASSLTRSPGNTEAFF
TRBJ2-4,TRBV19,CASRLAAKNIQYF
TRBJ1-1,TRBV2,CASSVNTFVTEAFF
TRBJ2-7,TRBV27,CASSPNPGQGNPYEQYF
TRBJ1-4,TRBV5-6,CASSLRSTGLATNEKLFF